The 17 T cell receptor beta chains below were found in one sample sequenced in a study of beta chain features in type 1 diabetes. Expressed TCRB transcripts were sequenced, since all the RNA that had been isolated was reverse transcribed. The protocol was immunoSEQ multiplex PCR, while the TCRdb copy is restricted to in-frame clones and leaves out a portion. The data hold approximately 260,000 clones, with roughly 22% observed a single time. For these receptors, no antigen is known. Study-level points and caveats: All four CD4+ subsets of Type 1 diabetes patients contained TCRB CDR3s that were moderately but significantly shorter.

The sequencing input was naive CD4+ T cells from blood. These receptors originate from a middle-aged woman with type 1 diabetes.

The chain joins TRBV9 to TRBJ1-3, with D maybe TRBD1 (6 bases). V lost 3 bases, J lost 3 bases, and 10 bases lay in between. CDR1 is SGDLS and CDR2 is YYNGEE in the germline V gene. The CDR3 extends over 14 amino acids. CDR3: CASSGTVDGNTIYF. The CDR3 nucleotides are TGTGCCAGCAGCGGGACAGTGGATGGAAACACCATATATTTT.

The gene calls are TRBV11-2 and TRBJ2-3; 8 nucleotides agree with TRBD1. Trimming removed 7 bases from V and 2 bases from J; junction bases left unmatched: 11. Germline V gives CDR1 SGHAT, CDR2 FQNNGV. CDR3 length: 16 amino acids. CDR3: CASNPTGVRITDTQYF. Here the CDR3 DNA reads TGTGCCAGCAACCCGACAGGGGTCCGCATCACAGATACGCAGTATTTT.

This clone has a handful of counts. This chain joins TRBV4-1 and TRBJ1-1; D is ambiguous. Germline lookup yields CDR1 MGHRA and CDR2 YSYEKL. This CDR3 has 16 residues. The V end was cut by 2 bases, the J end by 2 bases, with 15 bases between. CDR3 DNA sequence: TGCGCCAGCAGCCAACTGGGCCGGGAGGTAAACACTGAAGCTTTCTTT. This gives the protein CASSQLGREVNTEAFF.

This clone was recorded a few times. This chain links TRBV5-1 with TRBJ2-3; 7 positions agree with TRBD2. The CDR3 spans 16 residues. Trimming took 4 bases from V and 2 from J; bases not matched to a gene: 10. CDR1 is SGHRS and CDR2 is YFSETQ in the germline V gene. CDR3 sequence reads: CASSLADSGPTDTQYF. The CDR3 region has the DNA TGCGCCAGCAGCCTGGCTGATAGCGGGCCCACAGATACGCAGTATTTT.

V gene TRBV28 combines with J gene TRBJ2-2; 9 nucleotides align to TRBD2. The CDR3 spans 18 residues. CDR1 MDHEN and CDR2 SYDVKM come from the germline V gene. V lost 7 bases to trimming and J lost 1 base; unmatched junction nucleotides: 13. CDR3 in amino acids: CASTPRRAGGQNTGELFF. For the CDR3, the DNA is TGTGCCAGCACCCCAAGGAGGGCGGGGGGGCAGAACACCGGGGAGCTGTTTTTT.

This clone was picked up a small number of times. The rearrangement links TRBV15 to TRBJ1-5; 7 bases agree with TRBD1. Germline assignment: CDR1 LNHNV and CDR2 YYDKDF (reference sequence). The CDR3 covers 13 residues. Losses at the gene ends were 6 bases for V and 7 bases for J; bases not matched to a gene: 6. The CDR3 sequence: CATSGQAEQPQHF. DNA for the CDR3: TGTGCCACCAGTGGACAGGCGGAGCAGCCCCAGCATTTT.

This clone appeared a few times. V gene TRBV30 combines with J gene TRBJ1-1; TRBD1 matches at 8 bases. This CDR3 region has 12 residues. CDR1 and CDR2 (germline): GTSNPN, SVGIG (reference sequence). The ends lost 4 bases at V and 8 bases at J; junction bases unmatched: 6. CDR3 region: CAWNGQGLEAFF. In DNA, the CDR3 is TGTGCCTGGAACGGACAGGGACTGGAAGCTTTCTTT.

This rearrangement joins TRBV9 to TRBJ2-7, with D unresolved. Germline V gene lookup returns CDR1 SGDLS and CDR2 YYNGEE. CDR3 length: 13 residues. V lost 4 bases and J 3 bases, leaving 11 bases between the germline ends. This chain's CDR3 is CASSPSPSYEQYF. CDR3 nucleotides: TGTGCCAGCAGCCCCAGCCCTAGCTACGAGCAGTACTTC.

This CDR3 is CSVEDPRGGHNEQFF. CDR3 DNA sequence: TGCAGCGTTGAAGATCCGCGGGGGGGTCACAATGAGCAGTTCTTC. This chain links TRBV29-1 with TRBJ2-1, with 9 positions matching TRBD2. V lost 0 bases, J lost 5 bases, and 5 bases stayed unmatched. CDR3 length: 15 residues. Germline CDR1 and CDR2: SQVTM and ANQGSEA.

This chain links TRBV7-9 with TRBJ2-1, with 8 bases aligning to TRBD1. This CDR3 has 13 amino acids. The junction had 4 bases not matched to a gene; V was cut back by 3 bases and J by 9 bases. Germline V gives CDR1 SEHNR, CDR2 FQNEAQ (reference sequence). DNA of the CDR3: TGTGCCAGCAGCTTCTCAACAGGGGGTGAGCAGTTCTTC. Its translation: CASSFSTGGEQFF.

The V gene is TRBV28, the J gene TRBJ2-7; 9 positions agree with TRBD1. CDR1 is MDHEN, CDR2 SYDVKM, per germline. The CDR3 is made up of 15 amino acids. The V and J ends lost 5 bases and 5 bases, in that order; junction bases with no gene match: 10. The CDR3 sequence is CASSLRDRVLHEQYF. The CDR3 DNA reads TGTGCCAGCAGTCTCCGGGACAGGGTCCTCCACGAGCAGTACTTC. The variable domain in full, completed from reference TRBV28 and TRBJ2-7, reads DVKVTQSSRYLVKRTGEKVFLECVQDMDHENMFWYRQDPGLGLRLIYFSYDVKMKEKGDIPEGYSVSREKKERFSLILESASTNQTSMYLCASSLRDRVLHEQYFGPGTRLTVT.

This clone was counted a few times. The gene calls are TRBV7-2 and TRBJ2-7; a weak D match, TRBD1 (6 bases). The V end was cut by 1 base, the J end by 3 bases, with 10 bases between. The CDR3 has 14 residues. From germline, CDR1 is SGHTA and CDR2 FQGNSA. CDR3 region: CASSLGTAYYEQYF. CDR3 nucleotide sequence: TGTGCCAGCAGCTTAGGGACAGCGTACTACGAGCAGTACTTC.

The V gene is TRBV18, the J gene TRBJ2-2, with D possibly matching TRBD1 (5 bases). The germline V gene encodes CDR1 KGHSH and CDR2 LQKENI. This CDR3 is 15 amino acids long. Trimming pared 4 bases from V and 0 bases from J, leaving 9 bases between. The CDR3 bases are TGTGCCAGCTCACTGACAGATTCGAACACCGGGGAGCTGTTTTTT. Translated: CASSLTDSNTGELFF.

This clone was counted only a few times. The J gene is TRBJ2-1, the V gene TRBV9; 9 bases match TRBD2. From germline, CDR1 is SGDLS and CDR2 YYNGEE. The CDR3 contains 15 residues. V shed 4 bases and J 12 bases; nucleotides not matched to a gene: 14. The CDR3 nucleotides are TGTGCCAGCAGCTCGCTAGCGGGGAGTACAATGACGCAGTTCTTC. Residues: CASSSLAGSTMTQFF.

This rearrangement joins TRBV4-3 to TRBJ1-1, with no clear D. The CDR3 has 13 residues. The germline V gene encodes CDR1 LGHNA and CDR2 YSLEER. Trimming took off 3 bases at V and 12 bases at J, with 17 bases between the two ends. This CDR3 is CASSQTISDSTFF. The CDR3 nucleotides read TGCGCCAGCAGCCAGACTATCTCGGACTCCACTTTCTTT.

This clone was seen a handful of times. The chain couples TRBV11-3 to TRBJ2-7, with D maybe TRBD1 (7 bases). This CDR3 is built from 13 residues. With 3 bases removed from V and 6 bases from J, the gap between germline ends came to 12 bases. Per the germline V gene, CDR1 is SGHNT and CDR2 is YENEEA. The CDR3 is CASSFGGGGEQYF. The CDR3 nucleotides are TGTGCCAGCAGCTTCGGAGGGGGCGGCGAGCAGTACTTC.

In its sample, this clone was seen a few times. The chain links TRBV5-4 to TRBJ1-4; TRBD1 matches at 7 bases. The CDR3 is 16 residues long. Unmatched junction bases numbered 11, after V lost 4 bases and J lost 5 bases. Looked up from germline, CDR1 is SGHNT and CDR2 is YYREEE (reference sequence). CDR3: CASSRMSGQINEKLFF. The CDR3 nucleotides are TGTGCCAGCAGCCGAATGTCGGGACAGATCAATGAAAAACTGTTTTTT.